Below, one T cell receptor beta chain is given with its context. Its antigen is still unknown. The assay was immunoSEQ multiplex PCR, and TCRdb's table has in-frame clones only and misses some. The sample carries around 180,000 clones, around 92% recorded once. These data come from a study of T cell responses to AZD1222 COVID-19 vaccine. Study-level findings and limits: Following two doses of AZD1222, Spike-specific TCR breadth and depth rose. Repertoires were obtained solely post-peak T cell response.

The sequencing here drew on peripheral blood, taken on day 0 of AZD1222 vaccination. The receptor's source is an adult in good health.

In DNA form, the CDR3 reads TGTGCCAGCAGCCAATGGGAGGGCAATCAGCCCCAGCATTTT. This gives the protein CASSQWEGNQPQHF. The J gene is TRBJ1-5, the V gene TRBV4-2; no clear D gene. The CDR3 extends over 14 amino acids. V was trimmed by 2 bases and J by 2 bases, leaving 7 bases between them. CDR1 is LGHNA and CDR2 is YNFKEQ in the germline V gene.